These T cell receptor beta chains were read from a single sample in a study of blood T cell repertoires in COVID-19. Here immunoSEQ multiplex PCR was the method, and the copy in TCRdb shows in-frame clones only, minus some. The table includes about 190,000 clones, 60% to 85% detected once. Sequenced input: peripheral blood. The origin of the receptors is a man between 60 and 70 years old with active or convalescent COVID-19. The CDR3 runs from the conserved cysteine through the conserved F or W. Fields, in order: V gene, clone size, D gene, J gene, CDR3 DNA, CDR3 protein. D genes are given only for firm matches. The size of a clone is reported for some rows only, either as once, few or many, or as a class for expanded clones.

V: TRBV21-1
size: -
D: -
J: TRBJ2-3
DNA: TGTGCCAGCAGCAAAGTAGCTAGCGGGGTGCGCACAGATACGCAGTATTTT
CDR3: CASSKVASGVRTDTQYF

V: TRBV5-4
size: once
D: -
J: TRBJ2-7
DNA: TGTGCCAGCAGCATCTCCGGGATCCCACCCTACGAGCAGTACTTC
CDR3: CASSISGIPPYEQYF

V: TRBV28
size: -
D: -
J: TRBJ2-2
DNA: TGTGCCAGCAGTTCCGTTTCCGGCCGGGGGTACGGGGAGCTGTTTTTT
CDR3: CASSSVSGRGYGELFF

V: TRBV28
size: -
D: -
J: TRBJ2-5
DNA: TGTGCCAGCCTGGTAGCACAGGCTGGGGAGACCCAGTACTTC
CDR3: CASLVAQAGETQYF

V: TRBV7-2
size: -
D: TRBD1
J: TRBJ1-5
DNA: TGTGCCAGCAGCTTAGCTTGGGGACAGGGGGGCAATCAGCCCCAGCATTTT
CDR3: CASSLAWGQGGNQPQHF

V: TRBV18
size: -
D: TRBD1
J: TRBJ2-7
DNA: TGTGCCAGCTCACCTACACGGACAGGGGCCGAGCAGTACTTC
CDR3: CASSPTRTGAEQYF

V: TRBV3-1/TRBV3-2
size: -
D: TRBD1
J: TRBJ1-4
DNA: TGTGCCAGCAGGCCCGGACAGGTGGAGGGCAAACTGTTTTTT
CDR3: CASRPGQVEGKLFF

V: TRBV27
size: -
D: -
J: TRBJ1-1
DNA: TGTGCCAGCAGTACGTTAAGAGGGAGCACTGAAGCTTTCTTT
CDR3: CASSTLRGSTEAFF

V: TRBV15
size: -
D: -
J: TRBJ2-7
DNA: TGTGCCACCAGCAGACAATTTGCGGCAGGGTCCCACTACGAGCAGTACTTC
CDR3: CATSRQFAAGSHYEQYF

V: TRBV7-6
size: -
D: -
J: TRBJ1-6
DNA: TGTGCCAGCAGCCTCCAGGGAAATTCACCCCTCCACTTT
CDR3: CASSLQGNSPLHF

V: TRBV5-6
size: -
D: TRBD2
J: TRBJ2-3
DNA: TGTGCCAGCAGCTTGTTAGCGGGAGGACCAGATACGCAGTATTTT
CDR3: CASSLLAGGPDTQYF

V: TRBV9
size: -
D: TRBD2
J: TRBJ2-3
DNA: TGTGCCAGCAGCGTGGGACTAGCGGGTGATAATACGCAGTATTTT
CDR3: CASSVGLAGDNTQYF

V: TRBV20-1
size: -
D: TRBD2
J: TRBJ2-7
DNA: TGCAGTGCTAGTAACGGGGCGGGAGGAGTGGACGAGCAGTACTTC
CDR3: CSASNGAGGVDEQYF

V: TRBV7-9
size: few
D: -
J: TRBJ1-6
DNA: TGTGCCAGCAGCTTCGGGGTAGCGGGGGCACCCCTCCACTTT
CDR3: CASSFGVAGAPLHF

V: TRBV5-5
size: -
D: TRBD1
J: TRBJ1-4
DNA: TGTGCCAGCAGCTTGGAAGGGGGCGGCGAAAAACTGTTTTTT
CDR3: CASSLEGGGEKLFF

V: TRBV6-5
size: -
D: TRBD1
J: TRBJ1-1
DNA: TGTGCCAGCGAACCATGGACAGGGGGCGGAACTGAAGCTTTCTTT
CDR3: CASEPWTGGGTEAFF

V: TRBV7-2
size: once
D: -
J: TRBJ1-5
DNA: TGTGCCAGCAGCTTAGCTCTCTGGGGACAAGGGGCCAGGGGCGGTCAGCCCCAGCATTTT
CDR3: CASSLALWGQGARGGQPQHF

V: TRBV7-3
size: few
D: TRBD2
J: TRBJ2-3
DNA: TGTGCCAGCAGCCCCTTGGCGGGAGAGGCGGATACGCAGTATTTT
CDR3: CASSPLAGEADTQYF

V: TRBV15
size: -
D: TRBD1
J: TRBJ2-1
DNA: TGTGCCACCAGCAGGGCCGTTTCTAGGACAGGTAGTATGAGGTCCTACAATGAGCAGTTCTTC
CDR3: CATSRAVSRTGSMRSYNEQFF

V: TRBV5-1
size: -
D: -
J: TRBJ1-3
DNA: TGCGCCAGCAGCTCCTCCCCGGGAAACACCATATATTTT
CDR3: CASSSSPGNTIYF

V: TRBV11-3
size: -
D: TRBD2
J: TRBJ2-7
DNA: TGTGCCAGCAGCTTAGGGGAGTCGGCGGGAGACTACGAGCAGTACTTC
CDR3: CASSLGESAGDYEQYF

V: TRBV6-1
size: -
D: TRBD1
J: TRBJ2-3
DNA: TGTGCCAGCAGTGAAGTACAGGGGGCCTCTACAGATACGCAGTATTTT
CDR3: CASSEVQGASTDTQYF

V: TRBV7-9
size: -
D: TRBD2
J: TRBJ2-2
DNA: TGTGCCAGCAGCTTACTCGGACCGACTAGCGGGATAGAGTACGGGGAGCTGTTTTTT
CDR3: CASSLLGPTSGIEYGELFF

V: TRBV28
size: -
D: TRBD2
J: TRBJ2-1
DNA: TGTGCCAGCAGTGTCCAGCGGGAGTACAATGAGCAGTTCTTC
CDR3: CASSVQREYNEQFF

V: TRBV4-1
size: -
D: -
J: TRBJ2-7
DNA: TGCGCCAGCAGCCAAGCGCTAGTTCTAGCGATCTACGAGCAGTACTTC
CDR3: CASSQALVLAIYEQYF

V: TRBV29-1
size: few
D: -
J: TRBJ1-5
DNA: TGCAGCGTATGGAACGAGGGTGGCAATCAGCCCCAGCATTTT
CDR3: CSVWNEGGNQPQHF

V: TRBV10-3
size: -
D: -
J: TRBJ1-4
DNA: TGTGCCACCCGGGGGAATGAAAAACTGTTTTTT
CDR3: CATRGNEKLFF

V: TRBV12-5
size: -
D: TRBD2
J: TRBJ2-5
DNA: TGTGCTAGTGGTTTAACCCCCGGACTAGCGGGAGGAGGTGGAGAGACCCAGTACTTC
CDR3: CASGLTPGLAGGGGETQYF

V: TRBV2
size: few
D: -
J: TRBJ1-5
DNA: TGTGCCAGCAGTCAAGAAAAGGGGAGCAATCAGCCCCAGCATTTT
CDR3: CASSQEKGSNQPQHF

V: TRBV7-3
size: once
D: TRBD2
J: TRBJ2-5
DNA: TGTGCCAGCAGCTTAACGGGACTACACCAAGAGACCCAGTACTTC
CDR3: CASSLTGLHQETQYF

V: TRBV29-1
size: -
D: TRBD2
J: TRBJ2-7
DNA: TGCAGCGTTGACATAGCGGGAGATGGCTACGAGCAGTACTTC
CDR3: CSVDIAGDGYEQYF

V: TRBV5-1
size: -
D: TRBD1
J: TRBJ2-7
DNA: TGCGCCAGCAGCTACAGGGGGCACGAGCAGTACTTC
CDR3: CASSYRGHEQYF

V: TRBV5-1
size: once
D: -
J: TRBJ1-3
DNA: TGCGCCAGCAGCCGAACACAGAGCTCTGGAAACACCATATATTTT
CDR3: CASSRTQSSGNTIYF

V: TRBV7-3
size: once
D: -
J: TRBJ1-6
DNA: TGTGCCAGCAGCATAGGGGTAGGGTCACCCCTCCACTTT
CDR3: CASSIGVGSPLHF

V: TRBV7-8
size: -
D: -
J: TRBJ1-2
DNA: TGTGCCAGCAGCTTACAGGGAAGGAGCTATGGCTACACCTTC
CDR3: CASSLQGRSYGYTF

V: TRBV7-9
size: once
D: TRBD2
J: TRBJ2-7
DNA: TGTGCCAGCAGCTTCAGCGGGGAGGTTAAGGAGCAGTACTTC
CDR3: CASSFSGEVKEQYF

V: TRBV5-1
size: -
D: TRBD1
J: TRBJ2-7
DNA: TGCGCCAGCAGCTTGGACAGGGGTTCCTACGAGCAGTACTTC
CDR3: CASSLDRGSYEQYF

V: TRBV29-1
size: few
D: TRBD2
J: TRBJ2-7
DNA: TGCAGCGTAAGGACCGCGGGACTAGCCGGCGAGCAGTACTTC
CDR3: CSVRTAGLAGEQYF